This T cell receptor (beta chain) was obtained from a study of T cell responses to AZD1222 COVID-19 vaccine. Study findings and constraints: Clonal diversity may have been underestimated in mostly white British donors. Baseline seropositives among AZD1222 recipients totaled only five or six. Repertoires were collected only later (after the peak T cell response had occurred).

Only in-frame clones appear in the TCRdb table, and some are missing; sequencing was by immunoSEQ multiplex PCR. The table includes some 150,000 clones, around nine tenths detected once. Points on this clone: The antigen remains unidentified.

Losses at the gene ends were 2 bases for V and 5 bases for J; bases not matched to a gene: 8. The CDR3 sequence is 16 residues long. CDR1 is SGHTS, CDR2 YDEGEE, per germline. This clonotype was sampled from an adult who had recovered from COVID-19. The source was peripheral blood, collected after recovery from COVID-19. The chain joins TRBV5-8 to TRBJ1-5, with TRBD1 matching 9 bases. CDR3 loop: CASSFDRGRPDQPQHF. The CDR3 DNA reads as TGTGCCAGCAGCTTCGACAGGGGGAGGCCCGATCAGCCCCAGCATTTT.